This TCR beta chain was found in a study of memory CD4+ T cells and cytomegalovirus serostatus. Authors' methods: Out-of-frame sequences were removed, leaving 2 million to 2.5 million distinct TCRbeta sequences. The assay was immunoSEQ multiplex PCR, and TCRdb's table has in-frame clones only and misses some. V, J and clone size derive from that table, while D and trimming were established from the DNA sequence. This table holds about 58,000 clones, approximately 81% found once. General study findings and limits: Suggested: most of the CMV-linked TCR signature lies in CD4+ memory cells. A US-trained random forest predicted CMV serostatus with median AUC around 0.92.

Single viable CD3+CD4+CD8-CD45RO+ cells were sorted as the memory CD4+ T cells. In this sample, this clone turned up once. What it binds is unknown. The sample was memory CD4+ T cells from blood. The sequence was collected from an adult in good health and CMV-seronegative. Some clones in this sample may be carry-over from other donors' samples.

In DNA, the CDR3 is TGTGCCAGCAGCGTCGGGCCGCCCTACGAGCAGTACTTC. Residues: CASSVGPPYEQYF. The genes are TRBV7-2 and TRBJ2-7, with D unresolved. Trimming shortened V by 5 bases and J by 2 bases, and 10 bases separated the two germline ends. This CDR3 contains 13 residues. In germline, CDR1 is SGHTA, CDR2 FQGNSA.